One and the same sample provided the 26 T cell receptor beta chains below, sequenced in a study of shared clonotypes between healthy human individuals. TCRdb keeps only in-frame clones here, not all; method: immunoSEQ multiplex PCR. The data show 1,100,000 or so clones, 75% to 85% seen once. Sample: memory CD4+ T cells from PBMCs. The subset: CD45RA-negative fraction. Receptors originate from a man in his late teens or twenties in good health. Some clones in this sample may be carry-over from other donors' samples.

The table lists this clone with many counts. V is TRBV7-6 and J is TRBJ2-5; TRBD2 matches at 11 bases. Germline assignment: CDR1 SGHVS and CDR2 FNYEAQ. The CDR3 runs 15 residues. After removal of 5 bases from V and 1 base from J, the junction contained 3 bases not matched to a gene. This chain's CDR3 is CASSLGTSGQETQYF. CDR3 sequence (DNA): TGTGCCAGCAGCCTGGGGACTAGCGGCCAAGAGACCCAGTACTTC.

The CDR3 coding sequence is TGTGCCAGCAGGTCCCTCAGAGGACAAAATCAGCCCCAGCATTTT. Translation: CASRSLRGQNQPQHF. The chain uses TRBV6-5 and TRBJ1-5, with D possibly TRBD1 on 5 matching bases. The germline gives CDR1 MNHEY, CDR2 SVGAGI. Deletions cut 6 bases from V and 4 bases from J, with 16 bases between. This CDR3 is built from 15 residues.

This clone was recorded only once. The V and J genes are TRBV30 and TRBJ2-7, with a possible D match to TRBD1 (5 bases). The CDR3 consists of 15 residues. V gave up 0 bases and J gave up 4 bases, with 16 bases separating them. Germline loops: CDR1 GTSNPN, CDR2 SVGIG (reference sequence). The CDR3 DNA is TGTGCCTGGAGTGTACGTCGCCAGGGCAGATACGAGCAGTACTTC. Translating gives CAWSVRRQGRYEQYF. Full variable domain (outside the CDR3, taken from reference TRBV30 and TRBJ2-7): SQTIHQWPATLVQPVGSPLSLECTVEGTSNPNLYWYRQAAGRGLQLLFYSVGIGQISSEVPQNLSASRPQDRQFILSSKKLLLSDSGFYLCAWSVRRQGRYEQYFGPGTRLTVT.

CDR3 sequence (DNA): TGTGCCAGCTCAACCGGACAGGGGGCGCGGGCTTTCTTT. Its protein is CASSTGQGARAFF. The J gene is TRBJ1-1, the V gene TRBV18; 11 nucleotides match TRBD1. Trimming removed 5 bases from V and 11 bases from J; junction bases left unmatched: 7. In germline, CDR1 is KGHSH, CDR2 LQKENI. The CDR3 is made up of 13 amino acids.

This clone was counted a few times. The chain joins TRBV28 to TRBJ2-7; 8 bases are shared with TRBD1. Germline V gene data show CDR1 as MDHEN and CDR2 as SYDVKM. The CDR3 contains 16 residues. Germline trimming cut 3 bases from V and 4 bases from J; bases unmatched to any gene: 11. In nucleotides, the CDR3 is TGTGCCAGCAGTTTTTGGCTAATCGGACAGGGTTACGAGCAGTACTTC. This translates into CASSFWLIGQGYEQYF.

The chain carries TRBV4-3 and TRBJ2-7; D perhaps matches TRBD2 (6 bases). V was clipped by 0 bases and J by 4 bases, with 16 bases between them. This CDR3 is 16 amino acids long. Per the germline V gene, CDR1 is LGHNA and CDR2 is YSLEER. CDR3: CASSQDRGRARYEQYF. CDR3 coding DNA: TGCGCCAGCAGCCAAGATCGGGGGAGAGCTCGTTACGAGCAGTACTTC.

This CDR3 reads CASSSAGAMNTEAFF. CDR3 nucleotide sequence: TGTGCCAGCAGCTCCGCAGGGGCCATGAACACTGAAGCTTTCTTT. J is TRBJ1-1 and V is TRBV7-2; D is possibly TRBD1 (6 bases). The germline CDR1 and CDR2 sequences are SGHTA and FQGNSA. This CDR3 is 15 amino acids long. V lost 4 bases and J lost 0, with 12 bases in between.

A word on this clone: Additional DNA sequences in this sample encode the identical CDR3. The chain couples TRBV10-3 to TRBJ2-3; D is unresolved. Germline CDR1 reads ENHRY; CDR2 reads SYGVKD. The V gene lost 3 bases and the J gene lost 3 bases, with 4 bases spanning the gap. The CDR3 sequence is 12 residues long. The CDR3: CAISDLTDTQYF. The CDR3 nucleotides are TGTGCCATCAGTGATTTAACAGATACGCAGTATTTT.

Only a few counts were recorded for this clone. A much larger clone is a single base away; this may be a read error. The sample has other DNA sequences that encode this CDR3 too. The V and J genes are TRBV7-2 and TRBJ2-7, with 13 nucleotides matching TRBD2. The V gene's germline CDR1 is SGHTA and CDR2 FQGNSA. The length of the CDR3 is 15 residues. V shed 3 bases and J 4 bases; nucleotides not matched to a gene: 3. The CDR3 nucleotides are TGTGCCAGCAGCTTTAGGACTAGCGGGAGTTACGAGCAGTACTTC. Protein product: CASSFRTSGSYEQYF.

This clone has a single count. The CDR3 is CASSWGSRYNEQFF. In nucleotides, the CDR3 is TGTGCCAGTAGTTGGGGTTCTCGCTACAATGAGCAGTTCTTC. The V and J genes are TRBV19 and TRBJ2-1; D is unresolved. Germline CDR1 LNHDA, CDR2 SQIVND (reference sequence). V was pared by 5 bases and J by 3 bases, with 11 bases between. The CDR3 contains 14 residues.

The V call is TRBV9, the J call TRBJ2-7; 10 positions agree with TRBD2. Trimming cost V 0 bases and J 7 bases; bases outside gene matches: 10. In germline, CDR1 is SGDLS, CDR2 YYNGEE. This CDR3 has 16 residues. CDR3 amino acids: CASSVGSSGRSREQYF. The DNA for the CDR3 is TGTGCCAGCAGCGTAGGCTCTAGCGGGAGATCAAGGGAGCAGTACTTC. The full variable domain, with the rest looked up from reference TRBV9 and TRBJ2-7, is DSGVTQTPKHLITATGQRVTLRCSPRSGDLSVYWYQQSLDQGLQFLIQYYNGEERAKGNILERFSAQQFPDLHSELNLSSLELGDSALYFCASSVGSSGRSREQYFGPGTRLTVT.

The gene calls are TRBV5-1 and TRBJ1-2; possible D gene TRBD1, 5 bases. Looked up from germline, CDR1 is SGHRS and CDR2 is YFSETQ. The CDR3 runs to 15 residues. Trimming stripped 5 bases from V and 6 bases from J, with 20 bases between. The CDR3 here is CASRLGTSGGHGYTF. For the CDR3, the DNA is TGCGCCAGCAGGCTTGGGACGTCAGGAGGACATGGCTACACCTTC.

The chain recombines TRBV20-1 with TRBJ2-7; no reliable D call. V was cut by 6 bases and J by 5 bases, with 11 bases left in between. From germline, CDR1 is DFQATT and CDR2 SNEGSKA (reference sequence). The CDR3 has 11 residues. The CDR3, as DNA: TGCAGTGCCCAGCTAAGGAACGAGCAGTACTTC. Translated, it gives CSAQLRNEQYF.

This sequence joins TRBV6-5 and TRBJ1-2; D is undetermined. V lost 5 bases and J lost 2, with 9 bases in between. CDR3 length equals 13 residues. The germline gives CDR1 MNHEY, CDR2 SVGAGI. Here the CDR3 reads CASSRLRNYGYTF. The CDR3 nucleotides are TGTGCCAGCAGTCGGCTCCGAAACTATGGCTACACCTTC.

Notes on this clone: Other DNA sequences in this sample translate to the same CDR3. The chain has TRBV6-5 and TRBJ1-1; D possibly corresponds to TRBD1 (6 bases). Germline loops: CDR1 MNHEY, CDR2 SVGAGI. The V end was cut by 2 bases, the J end by 5 bases, with 9 bases between. The CDR3 is 13 amino acids. CDR3 protein: CASSYRGGTEAFF. In nucleotides, the CDR3 is TGTGCCAGCAGTTACAGGGGGGGAACTGAAGCTTTCTTT.

In its sample, this clone was seen once. The rearrangement uses TRBV5-5 and TRBJ2-7; D gene unclear. V was pared by 0 bases and J by 2 bases, with 9 bases between. Germline CDR1 SGHKS, CDR2 YYEKEE (reference sequence). The CDR3 totals 14 residues. The CDR3 DNA follows: TGTGCCAGCAGCTTGGTGTTGAACACCTACGAGCAGTACTTC. This gives the protein CASSLVLNTYEQYF.

V gene TRBV18 combines with J gene TRBJ2-5, with D tentatively TRBD1 (6 bases). Germline CDR1 reads KGHSH; CDR2 reads LQKENI. This CDR3 is built from 18 residues. Trimming stripped 3 bases from V and 7 bases from J, with 27 bases between. CDR3 DNA: TGTGCCAGCTCACCTAATCTTCGGACAGACTCCGGTGTTGGGACCCAGTACTTC. Amino acids: CASSPNLRTDSGVGTQYF.

The chain joins TRBV25-1 to TRBJ2-1, with a weak D call TRBD2 (7 bases). CDR1 is MGHDK and CDR2 is SYGVNS in the germline V gene. V was clipped by 1 base and J by 6 bases, with 16 bases between them. The CDR3 sequence is 16 residues long. The CDR3 loop is CASSELGNREGNEQFF. The CDR3 nucleotides read TGTGCCAGCAGTGAATTGGGGAACAGGGAGGGCAATGAGCAGTTCTTC.

This chain links TRBV15 with TRBJ2-7; D may be TRBD2 (5 bases). CDR1 and CDR2 from the germline V gene are LNHNV and YYDKDF (reference sequence). V dropped 3 bases and J dropped 6 bases, with 18 bases sitting between them. CDR3 length: 15 amino acids. The CDR3 loop reads CATSRREGPLSEQYF. CDR3 coding DNA: TGTGCCACCAGCAGGAGGGAAGGACCCCTTAGCGAGCAGTACTTC.

This chain connects TRBV7-2 to TRBJ2-5; D might be TRBD2 (5 bases). The germline V and J ends were trimmed by 2 bases and 3 bases, with 25 bases remaining between them. This CDR3 has 19 residues. The germline CDR1 and CDR2 sequences are SGHTA and FQGNSA. Here the CDR3 reads CASSLSIRVVQNGKETQYF. The DNA of the CDR3 is TGTGCCAGCAGCTTAAGTATACGAGTGGTGCAGAACGGGAAAGAGACCCAGTACTTC.

This clone turned up a few times. This chain uses TRBV4-3 with TRBJ1-2, with D unclear. V gave up 6 bases and J gave up 7 bases, with 15 bases separating them. CDR3 length: 13 amino acids. Germline CDR1 reads LGHNA; CDR2 reads YSLEER. The CDR3 protein is CASSPRRESGYTF. The DNA of the CDR3 is TGCGCCAGCAGTCCCCGTAGGGAGTCTGGCTACACCTTC.

The chain recombines TRBV7-2 with TRBJ2-4; D is undetermined. The CDR3 extends over 14 amino acids. The V gene's germline CDR1 is SGHTA and CDR2 FQGNSA. Trimming removed 2 bases from V and 2 bases from J, with 7 bases in between. CDR3 nucleotides: TGTGCCAGCAGCTTAATGGCCCCCAAAAACATTCAGTACTTC. Its protein product is CASSLMAPKNIQYF. The full variable domain, rest sourced from reference TRBV7-2 and TRBJ2-4, is GAGVSQSPSNKVTEKGKDVELRCDPISGHTALYWYRQSLGQGLEFLIYFQGNSAPDKSGLPSDRFSAERTGGSVSTLTIQRTQQEDSAVYLCASSLMAPKNIQYFGAGTRLSVL.

This clone was detected once. V gene TRBV9 combines with J gene TRBJ2-7; 9 nucleotides agree with TRBD1. V lost 4 bases, J lost 5 bases, and 7 bases stayed unmatched. The CDR3 spans 14 residues. CDR1 is SGDLS and CDR2 is YYNGEE in the germline V gene. The CDR3 DNA sequence: TGTGCCAGCAGCCGTCCGGGACAGGGCCACGAGCAGTACTTC. Its translation: CASSRPGQGHEQYF.

The table lists this clone with many counts. The chain is built from TRBV28 and TRBJ1-4, with 10 bases identical to TRBD1. CDR1 MDHEN and CDR2 SYDVKM come from the germline V gene. The ends lost 3 bases at V and 14 bases at J; junction bases unmatched: 18. The CDR3 is made up of 17 amino acids. Here the CDR3 DNA reads TGTGCCAGCAGTTTTCCCAAGCCGGGACAGGGGACCCTGAATCTGTTTTTT. Residues: CASSFPKPGQGTLNLFF.

A single count supports this clone. This chain links TRBV10-3 with TRBJ2-5; 9 bases agree with TRBD2. After removal of 3 bases from V and 4 bases from J, the junction contained 12 bases not matched to a gene. CDR1 is ENHRY and CDR2 is SYGVKD in the germline V gene. This CDR3 is 17 amino acids long. CDR3 DNA sequence: TGTGCCATCAGTGACCCCAGCGGGAGGCCACTGGGAGAGACCCAGTACTTC. It yields the protein CAISDPSGRPLGETQYF.

The V gene is TRBV28, the J gene TRBJ1-3; no clear D. V was trimmed by 4 bases and J by 7 bases, leaving 8 bases between them. This CDR3 has 12 amino acids. Germline V lookup: CDR1 MDHEN, CDR2 SYDVKM. CDR3 region: CASSSTPNTIYF. The CDR3 bases are TGTGCCAGCAGTTCCACCCCGAACACCATATATTTT.